This entry describes one T cell receptor beta chain. The data are from a study of identical twins. TCRdb reprocessed the 5' RACE reads with MiXCR, giving one entry per CDR3 protein. This repertoire shows around 1.7 million distinct CDR3 sequences, 32% found once; its top ten account for about 0.27%. CDR1 DFQATT and CDR2 SNEGSKA come from the germline V gene (reference sequence). There are 14 residues in the CDR3. Trimming stripped 3 bases from V and 1 base from J, with 13 bases between. The gene calls are TRBV20-1 and TRBJ2-7; no firm D call. Sample: cord blood. The source is a newborn girl in good health. CDR3 DNA sequence: TGCAGTGCTAGGGAGTGGCGACGGTCCTACGAGCAGTACTTC. Its protein product is CSAREWRRSYEQYF.